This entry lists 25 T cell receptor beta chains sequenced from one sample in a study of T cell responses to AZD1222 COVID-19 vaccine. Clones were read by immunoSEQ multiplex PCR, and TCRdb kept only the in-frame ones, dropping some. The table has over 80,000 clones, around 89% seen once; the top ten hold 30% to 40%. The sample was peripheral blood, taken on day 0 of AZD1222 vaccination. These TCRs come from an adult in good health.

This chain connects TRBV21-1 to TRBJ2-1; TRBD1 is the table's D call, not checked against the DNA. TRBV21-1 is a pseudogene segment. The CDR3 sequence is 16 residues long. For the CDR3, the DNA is TGTGCCAGCAGCGCCCACAGGCCGATGGGGTACAATGAGCAGTTCTTC. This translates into CASSAHRPMGYNEQFF.

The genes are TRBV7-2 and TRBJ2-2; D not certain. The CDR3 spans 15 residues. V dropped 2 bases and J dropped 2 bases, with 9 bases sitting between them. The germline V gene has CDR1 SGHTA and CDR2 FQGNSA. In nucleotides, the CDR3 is TGTGCCAGCAGCTTAAGTCCGGTAAACACCGGGGAGCTGTTTTTT. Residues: CASSLSPVNTGELFF.

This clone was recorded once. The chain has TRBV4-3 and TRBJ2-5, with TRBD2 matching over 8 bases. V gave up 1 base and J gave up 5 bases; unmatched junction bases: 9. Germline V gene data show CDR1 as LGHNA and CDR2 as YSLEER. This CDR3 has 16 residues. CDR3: CASSQGGAGARETQYF. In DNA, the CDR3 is TGCGCCAGCAGCCAAGGGGGAGCGGGAGCGAGGGAGACCCAGTACTTC.

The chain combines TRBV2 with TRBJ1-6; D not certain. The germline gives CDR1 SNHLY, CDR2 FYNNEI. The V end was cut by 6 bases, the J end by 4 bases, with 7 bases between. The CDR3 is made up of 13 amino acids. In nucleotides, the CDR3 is TGTGCCAGCAGAAGAGTGTATAATTCACCCCTCCACTTT. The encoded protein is CASRRVYNSPLHF.

As DNA, the CDR3 is TGTGCCAGTAGTATTGGCGGAACTGTCTACGAGCAGTACTTC. Its protein product is CASSIGGTVYEQYF. This chain uses TRBV19 with TRBJ2-7; D not resolved. V lost 3 bases and J 3 bases, leaving 12 bases between the germline ends. Germline CDR1 is LNHDA and CDR2 is SQIVND (reference sequence). The CDR3 is made up of 14 amino acids. The full variable domain, rest sourced from reference TRBV19 and TRBJ2-7, is DGGITQSPKYLFRKEGQNVTLSCEQNLNHDAMYWYRQDPGQGLRLIYYSQIVNDFQKGDIAEGYSVSREKKESFPLTVTSAQKNPTAFYLCASSIGGTVYEQYFGPGTRLTVT.

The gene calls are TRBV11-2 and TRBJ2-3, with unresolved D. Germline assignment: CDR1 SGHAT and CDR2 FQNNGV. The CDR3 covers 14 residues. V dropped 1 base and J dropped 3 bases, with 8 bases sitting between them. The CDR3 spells CASSLGSSTDTQYF. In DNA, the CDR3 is TGTGCCAGCAGCTTAGGGTCATCGACAGATACGCAGTATTTT.

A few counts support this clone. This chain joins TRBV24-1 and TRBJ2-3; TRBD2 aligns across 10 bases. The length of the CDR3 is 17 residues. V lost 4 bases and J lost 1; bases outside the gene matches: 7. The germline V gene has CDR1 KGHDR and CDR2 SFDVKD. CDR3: CATSEKGLAGGTDTQYF. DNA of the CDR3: TGTGCCACCAGTGAGAAAGGGCTAGCGGGGGGCACAGATACGCAGTATTTT.

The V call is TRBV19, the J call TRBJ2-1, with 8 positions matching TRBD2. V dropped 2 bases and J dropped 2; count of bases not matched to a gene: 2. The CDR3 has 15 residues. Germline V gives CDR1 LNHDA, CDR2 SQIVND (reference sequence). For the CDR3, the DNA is TGTGCCAGTAGTATATCAGCGGGAGCCTACAATGAGCAGTTCTTC. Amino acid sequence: CASSISAGAYNEQFF.

CDR3 loop: CATSRDDDSSDTQYF. The DNA of the CDR3 is TGTGCCACCAGCAGAGATGACGACAGCTCAGATACGCAGTATTTT. The V call is TRBV15, the J call TRBJ2-3; TRBD1 is a possible D gene (5 bases). V was pared by 0 bases and J by 4 bases, with 11 bases between. The V gene's germline CDR1 is LNHNV and CDR2 YYDKDF (reference sequence). The CDR3 totals 15 residues.

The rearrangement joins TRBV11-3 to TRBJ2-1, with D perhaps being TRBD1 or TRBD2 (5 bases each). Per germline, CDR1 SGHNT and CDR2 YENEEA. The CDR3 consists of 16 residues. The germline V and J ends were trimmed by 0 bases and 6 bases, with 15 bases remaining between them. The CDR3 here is CASSLDHGTVLNEQFF. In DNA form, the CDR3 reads TGTGCCAGCAGCTTAGATCATGGGACGGTCCTCAATGAGCAGTTCTTC.

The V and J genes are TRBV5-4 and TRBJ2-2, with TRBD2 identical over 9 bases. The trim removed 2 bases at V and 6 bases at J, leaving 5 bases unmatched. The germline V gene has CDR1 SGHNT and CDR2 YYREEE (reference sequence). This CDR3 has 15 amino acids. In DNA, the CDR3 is TGTGCCAGCAGCTTTAGCGGGAGTCGCGCCGGGGAGCTGTTTTTT. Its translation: CASSFSGSRAGELFF.

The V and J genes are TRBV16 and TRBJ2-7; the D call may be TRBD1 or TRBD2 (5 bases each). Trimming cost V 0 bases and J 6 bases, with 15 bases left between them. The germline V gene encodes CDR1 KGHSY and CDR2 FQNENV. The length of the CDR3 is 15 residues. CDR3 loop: CASSQSLGPVPEQYF. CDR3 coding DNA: TGTGCCAGCAGCCAATCTCTGGGACCTGTCCCCGAGCAGTACTTC.

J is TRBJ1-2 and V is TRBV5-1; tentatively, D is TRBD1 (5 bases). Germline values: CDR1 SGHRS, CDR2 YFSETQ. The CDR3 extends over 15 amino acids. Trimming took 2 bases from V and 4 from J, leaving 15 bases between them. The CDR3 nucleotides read TGCGCCAGCAGCTTTACCGGGACCCCCTCCTATGGCTACACCTTC. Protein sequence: CASSFTGTPSYGYTF.

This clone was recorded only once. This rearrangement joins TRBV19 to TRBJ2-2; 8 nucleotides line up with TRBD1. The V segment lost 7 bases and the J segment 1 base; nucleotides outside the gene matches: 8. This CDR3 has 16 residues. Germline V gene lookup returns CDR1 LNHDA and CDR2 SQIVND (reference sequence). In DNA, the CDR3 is TGTGCCAGTACTCCCCGACAGGGGCTGAACACCGGGGAGCTGTTTTTT. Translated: CASTPRQGLNTGELFF.

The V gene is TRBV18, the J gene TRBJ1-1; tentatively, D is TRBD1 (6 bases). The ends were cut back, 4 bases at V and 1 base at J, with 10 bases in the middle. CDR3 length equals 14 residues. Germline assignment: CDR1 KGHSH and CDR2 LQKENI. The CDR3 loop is CASSLGGANTEAFF. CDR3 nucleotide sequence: TGTGCCAGCTCACTGGGGGGCGCGAACACTGAAGCTTTCTTT.

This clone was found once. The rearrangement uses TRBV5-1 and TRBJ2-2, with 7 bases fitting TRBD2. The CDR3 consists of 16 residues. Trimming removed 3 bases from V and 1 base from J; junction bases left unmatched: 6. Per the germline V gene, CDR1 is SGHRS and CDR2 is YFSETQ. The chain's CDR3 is CASSSTPSGNTGELFF. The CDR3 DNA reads TGCGCCAGCAGCTCTACTCCTAGCGGGAACACCGGGGAGCTGTTTTTT. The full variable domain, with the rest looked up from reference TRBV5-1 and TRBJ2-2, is KAGVTQTPRYLIKTRGQQVTLSCSPISGHRSVSWYQQTPGQGLQFLFEYFSETQRNKGNFPGRFSGRQFSNSRSEMNVSTLELGDSALYLCASSSTPSGNTGELFFGEGSRLTVL.

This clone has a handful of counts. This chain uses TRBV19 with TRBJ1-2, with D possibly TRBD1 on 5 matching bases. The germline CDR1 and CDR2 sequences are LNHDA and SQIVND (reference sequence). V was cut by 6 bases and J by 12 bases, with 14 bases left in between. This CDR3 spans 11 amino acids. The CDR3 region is CASSLLGAHTF. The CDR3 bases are TGTGCCAGTAGCCTTCTAGGGGCTCACACCTTC.

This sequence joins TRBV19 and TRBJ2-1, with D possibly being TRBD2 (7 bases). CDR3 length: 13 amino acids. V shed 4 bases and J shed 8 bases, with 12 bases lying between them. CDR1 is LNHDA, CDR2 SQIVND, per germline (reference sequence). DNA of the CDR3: TGTGCCAGTAGTAGGGAAGGGGGGGATGAGCAGTTCTTC. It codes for CASSREGGDEQFF.

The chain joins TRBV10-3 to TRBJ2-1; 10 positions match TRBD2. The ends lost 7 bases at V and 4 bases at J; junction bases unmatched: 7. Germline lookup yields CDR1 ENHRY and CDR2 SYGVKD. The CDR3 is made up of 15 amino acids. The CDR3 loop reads CAITSTSGKYNEQFF. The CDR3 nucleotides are TGTGCCATCACTTCTACTAGCGGGAAATACAATGAGCAGTTCTTC.

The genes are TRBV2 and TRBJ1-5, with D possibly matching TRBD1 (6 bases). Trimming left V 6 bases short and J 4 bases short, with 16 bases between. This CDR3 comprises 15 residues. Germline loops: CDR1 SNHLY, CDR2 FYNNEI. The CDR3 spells CASRYLQGGNQPQHF. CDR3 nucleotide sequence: TGTGCCAGCAGATACCTACAGGGAGGGAATCAGCCCCAGCATTTT.

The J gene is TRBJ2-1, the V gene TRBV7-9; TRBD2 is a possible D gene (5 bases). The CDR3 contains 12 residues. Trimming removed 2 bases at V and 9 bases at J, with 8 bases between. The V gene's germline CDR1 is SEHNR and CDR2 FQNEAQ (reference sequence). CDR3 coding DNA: TGTGCCAGCAGCTTAATCCGGGGTGAGCAGTTCTTC. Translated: CASSLIRGEQFF. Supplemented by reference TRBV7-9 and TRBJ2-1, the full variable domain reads DTGVSQNPRHKITKRGQNVTFRCDPISEHNRLYWYRQTLGQGPEFLTYFQNEAQLEKSRLLSDRFSAERPKGSFSTLEIQRTEQGDSAMYLCASSLIRGEQFFGPGTRLTVL.

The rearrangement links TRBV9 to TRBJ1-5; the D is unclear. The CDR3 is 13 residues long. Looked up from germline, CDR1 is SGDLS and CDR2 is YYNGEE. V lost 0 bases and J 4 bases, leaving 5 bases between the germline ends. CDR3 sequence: CASSVDGNQPQHF. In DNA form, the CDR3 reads TGTGCCAGCAGCGTAGACGGGAATCAGCCCCAGCATTTT.

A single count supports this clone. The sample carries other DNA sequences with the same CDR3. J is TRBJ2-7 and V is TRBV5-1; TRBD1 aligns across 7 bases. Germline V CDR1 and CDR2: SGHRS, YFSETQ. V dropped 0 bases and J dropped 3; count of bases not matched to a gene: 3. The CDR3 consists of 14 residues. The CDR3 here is CASSLGAGGYEQYF. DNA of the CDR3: TGCGCCAGCAGCTTGGGAGCAGGGGGCTACGAGCAGTACTTC.

The CDR3 nucleotides read TGTGCCACTCTTCGTCCCAGGGGCAATCAGCCCCAGCATTTT. Translated, it gives CATLRPRGNQPQHF. The rearrangement uses TRBV28 and TRBJ1-5; tentative D call: TRBD1 (5 bases). Germline loops: CDR1 MDHEN, CDR2 SYDVKM. The CDR3 is made up of 14 amino acids. Trimming pared 10 bases from V and 2 bases from J, leaving 15 bases between.

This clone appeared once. CDR3 region: CASSSGNYNEQFF. DNA for the CDR3: TGTGCCAGCAGCTCCGGGAACTACAATGAGCAGTTCTTC. This chain joins TRBV7-3 and TRBJ2-1, with D possibly TRBD2 on 5 matching bases. Between the trimmed V and J ends, which lost 4 bases and 3 bases, there was a span of 7 bases. The CDR3 is 13 amino acids. From germline, CDR1 is SGHTA and CDR2 FQGTGA.